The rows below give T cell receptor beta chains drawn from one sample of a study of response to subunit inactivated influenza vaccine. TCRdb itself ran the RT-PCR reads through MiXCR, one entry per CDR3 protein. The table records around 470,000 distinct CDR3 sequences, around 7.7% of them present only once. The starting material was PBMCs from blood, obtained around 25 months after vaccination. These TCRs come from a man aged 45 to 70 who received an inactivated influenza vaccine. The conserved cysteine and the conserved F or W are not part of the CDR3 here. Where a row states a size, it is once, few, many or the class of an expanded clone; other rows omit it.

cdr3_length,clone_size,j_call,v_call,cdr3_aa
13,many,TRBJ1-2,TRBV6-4,ASSDSIGGHLGYT
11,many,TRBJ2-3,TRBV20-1,SARRQPTDTQY
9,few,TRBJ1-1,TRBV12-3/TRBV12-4,ASSSYYEAF
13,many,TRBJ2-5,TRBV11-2,ASSDSRGSQETQY
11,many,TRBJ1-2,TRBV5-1,ASSPGTAHGYT
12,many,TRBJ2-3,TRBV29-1,SVSAARVTDTQY
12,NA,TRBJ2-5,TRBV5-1,ASKTSGSAETQY
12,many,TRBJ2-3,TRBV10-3,AINSGGSTDTQY
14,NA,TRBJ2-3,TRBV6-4,ASSDGPASGTDTQY
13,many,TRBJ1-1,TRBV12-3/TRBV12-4,ASSPTGPFLTEAF
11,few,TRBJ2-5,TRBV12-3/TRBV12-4,ASSSDRVETQY
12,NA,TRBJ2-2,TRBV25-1,ASSFGGRTGELF
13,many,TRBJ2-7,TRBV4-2,ASSQEGGKSYEQY
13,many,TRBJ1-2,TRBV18,ASSPPPGDGYGYT
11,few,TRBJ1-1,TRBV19,AAGTASNTEAF
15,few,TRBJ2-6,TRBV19,ASSIVPSEAGANVLT
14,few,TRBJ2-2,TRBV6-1,ASTEGWSSNTGELF
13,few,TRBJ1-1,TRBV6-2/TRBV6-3,ASSKPGQGSSEAF
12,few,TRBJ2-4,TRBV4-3,ASSASGDNSIQY
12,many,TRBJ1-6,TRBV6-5,ASSLQGKDSPLH
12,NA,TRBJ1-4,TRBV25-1,ASTRRATNEKLF
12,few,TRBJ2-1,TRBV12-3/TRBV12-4,ASSSSPTYNEQF
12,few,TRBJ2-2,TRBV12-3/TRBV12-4,ASSPRLMGGELF
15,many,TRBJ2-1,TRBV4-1,ASSQDRLGGSYNEQF
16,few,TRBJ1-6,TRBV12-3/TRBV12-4,ASILQQASGSYNSPLH